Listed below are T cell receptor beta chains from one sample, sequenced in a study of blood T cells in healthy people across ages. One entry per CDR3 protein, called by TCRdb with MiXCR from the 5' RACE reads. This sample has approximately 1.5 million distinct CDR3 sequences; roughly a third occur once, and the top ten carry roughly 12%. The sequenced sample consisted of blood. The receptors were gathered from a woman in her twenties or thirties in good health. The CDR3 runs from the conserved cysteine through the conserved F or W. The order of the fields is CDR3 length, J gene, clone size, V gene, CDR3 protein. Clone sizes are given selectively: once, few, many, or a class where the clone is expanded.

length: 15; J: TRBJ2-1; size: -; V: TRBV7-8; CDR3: CASSIRDRVVGEQFF
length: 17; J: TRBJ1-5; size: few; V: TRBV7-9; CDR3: CASSPVRTGDANQPQHF
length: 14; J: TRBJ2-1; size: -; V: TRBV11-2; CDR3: CASSPRQELGEQFF
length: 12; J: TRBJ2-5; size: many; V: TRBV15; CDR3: CATSRQGETQYF
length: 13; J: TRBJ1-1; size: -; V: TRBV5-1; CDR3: CASGDSTNTEAFF
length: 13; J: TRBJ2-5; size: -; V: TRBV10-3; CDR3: CAIKGTEQETQYF
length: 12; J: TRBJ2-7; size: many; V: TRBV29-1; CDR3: CSVEAGGYEQYF
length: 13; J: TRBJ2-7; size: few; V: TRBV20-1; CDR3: CSVPGVLLPEQYF
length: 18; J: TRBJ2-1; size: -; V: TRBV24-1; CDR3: CATSDLGGRGSSYNEQFF
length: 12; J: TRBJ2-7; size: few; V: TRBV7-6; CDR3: CASSLAGGQQYF
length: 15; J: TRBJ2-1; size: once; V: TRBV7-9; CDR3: CASRCGVSSYNEQFF
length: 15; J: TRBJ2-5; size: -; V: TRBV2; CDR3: CASSTDREGWETQYF
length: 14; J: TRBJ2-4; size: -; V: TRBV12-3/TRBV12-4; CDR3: CASSPGGAENIQYF
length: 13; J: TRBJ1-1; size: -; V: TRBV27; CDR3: CASWYRTNTEAFF
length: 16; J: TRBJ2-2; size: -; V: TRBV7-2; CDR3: CASSLSSGINTGELFF
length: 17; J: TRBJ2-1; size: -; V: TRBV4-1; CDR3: CASSQALAISSYNGQFF
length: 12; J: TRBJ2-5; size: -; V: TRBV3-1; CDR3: CASSQDLKTQYF
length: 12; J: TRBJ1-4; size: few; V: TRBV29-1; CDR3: CSVEGPSEKLFF
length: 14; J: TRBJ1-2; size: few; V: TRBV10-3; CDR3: CAISDPDRGYGYTF
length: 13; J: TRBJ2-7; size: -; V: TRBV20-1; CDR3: CSARDRAIYEQYF
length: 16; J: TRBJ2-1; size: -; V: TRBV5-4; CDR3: CASSPPPGQGNNEQFF
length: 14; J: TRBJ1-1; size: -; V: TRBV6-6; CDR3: CASSYGDRSTEAFF
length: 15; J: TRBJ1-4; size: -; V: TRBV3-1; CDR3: CACSLRTGDNEKLFF
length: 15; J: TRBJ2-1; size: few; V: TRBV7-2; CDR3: CASGLAGGAYNEQFF
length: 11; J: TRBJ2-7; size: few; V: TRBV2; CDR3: CATGYGAEQYF
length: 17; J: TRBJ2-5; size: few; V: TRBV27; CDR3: CASSLTGPGLNYNEQYF
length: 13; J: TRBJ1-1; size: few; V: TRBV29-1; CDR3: CSVRLTGNTEAFF
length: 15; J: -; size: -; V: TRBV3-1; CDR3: CTSREAGGISYEQYF
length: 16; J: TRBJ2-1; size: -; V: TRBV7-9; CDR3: CASSPPAGGRALEQFF
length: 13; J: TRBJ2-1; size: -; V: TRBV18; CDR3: CASSRSRGNEQFF
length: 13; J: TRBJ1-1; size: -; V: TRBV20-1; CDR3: CSAGWEENTEAFF
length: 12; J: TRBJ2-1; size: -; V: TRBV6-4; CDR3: CASSRPGGNQFF
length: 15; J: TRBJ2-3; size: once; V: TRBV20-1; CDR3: CSASGVRQGTDTQYF
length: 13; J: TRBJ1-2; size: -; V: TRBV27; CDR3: CASGPLGPVGYTF
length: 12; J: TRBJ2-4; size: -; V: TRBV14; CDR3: CASSQGAKERYF
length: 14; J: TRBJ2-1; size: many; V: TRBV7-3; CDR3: CASSLDSTYNEQFF
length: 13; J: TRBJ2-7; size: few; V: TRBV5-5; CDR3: CASSHRVQDEQYF
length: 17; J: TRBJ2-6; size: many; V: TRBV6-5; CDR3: CASRLAGGPSGANVLTF
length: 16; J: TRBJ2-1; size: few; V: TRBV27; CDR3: CASSTPGQGSQGEQFF
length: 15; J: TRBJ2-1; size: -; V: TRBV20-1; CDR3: CSARDQRSSYNEQFF
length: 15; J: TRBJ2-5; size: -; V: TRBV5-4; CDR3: CASSWGSGGEETQYF
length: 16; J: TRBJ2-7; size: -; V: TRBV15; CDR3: CATRSMDRGLSYEQYF
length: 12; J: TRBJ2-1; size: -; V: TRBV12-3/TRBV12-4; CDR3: CASSSGTLEQFF
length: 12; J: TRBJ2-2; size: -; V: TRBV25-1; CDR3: CASSVKSGELFF
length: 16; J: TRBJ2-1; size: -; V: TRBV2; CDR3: CANLRGSRPPYNEQFF